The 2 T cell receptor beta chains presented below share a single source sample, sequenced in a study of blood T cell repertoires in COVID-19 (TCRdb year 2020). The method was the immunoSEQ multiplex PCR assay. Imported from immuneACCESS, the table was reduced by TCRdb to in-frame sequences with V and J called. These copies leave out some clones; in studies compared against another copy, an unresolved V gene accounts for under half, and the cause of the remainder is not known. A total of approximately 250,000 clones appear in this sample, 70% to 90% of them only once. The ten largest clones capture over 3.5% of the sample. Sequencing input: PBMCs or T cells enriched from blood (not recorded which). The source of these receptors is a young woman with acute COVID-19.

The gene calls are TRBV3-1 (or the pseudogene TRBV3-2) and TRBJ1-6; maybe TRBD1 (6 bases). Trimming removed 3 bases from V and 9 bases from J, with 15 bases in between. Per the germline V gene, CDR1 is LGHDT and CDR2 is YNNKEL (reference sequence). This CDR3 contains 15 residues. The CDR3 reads CASSQQGSSSSPLHF. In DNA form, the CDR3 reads TGTGCCAGCAGCCAGCAGGGGTCTTCGAGTTCACCCCTCCACTTT.

The CDR3 DNA is TGTGCCAGCAGTGACACCTATAATTCACCCCTCCACTTT. Protein product: CASSDTYNSPLHF. The chain employs TRBV25-1 and TRBJ1-6, with D unclear. Germline-derived CDR1 and CDR2 are MGHDK and SYGVNS. V lost 3 bases and J 2 bases, leaving 2 bases between the germline ends. The length of the CDR3 is 13 residues.